The clone carrying this T cell receptor beta chain was seen just once. The source of the sample is a study of regulatory T cells in long-lasting Graves disease. Specified time point: newly diagnosed GD, antithyroid drugs for less than 3 months. PBMCs provided the RNA from which the TCR library was made. Under American Thyroid Association guidelines, Graves' disease was diagnosed. Construction of TCR beta libraries relied on iRepertoire HTBI primers and on Arm-PCR targeting CDR3 regions. TCRdb independently ran MiXCR on the multiplex PCR reads; one entry per CDR3 protein. The table lists more than 400,000 distinct CDR3 sequences, about 15% of them singletons, with about 10% in the top ten. Germline CDR1 and CDR2: MDHEN and SYDVKM. J was trimmed by 2 bases and V by 1 base; bases with no gene match: 5. The CDR3 has 18 residues. The same sample was also studied in work on T cells in Graves' hyperthyroidism and ophthalmopathy. From that study: Each diagnosis drew on symptoms, thyroxine, TRAb, thyroid ultrasound and orbital computed tomography findings. In the first-round RT-PCR of the TCR CDR3, the HTBI primer set was used. Onset of ophthalmopathy came a median approximately 6.8 months after the model predicted it.

J is TRBJ2-3 and V is TRBV28; 14 bases line up with TRBD2. The sample here was peripheral blood mononuclear cells (PBMCs), taken at new diagnosis, from a patient treated with antithyroid drugs. The receptor comes from a woman in her thirties with Graves disease. The CDR3 loop is CASSLFVTSGRVTDTQYF. The CDR3 DNA follows: TGTGCCAGCAGTTTATTTGTGACTAGCGGGAGGGTCACAGATACGCAGTATTTT.